The 30 T cell receptor beta chains reported below all come from one sample, sequenced in a study of blood T cells in healthy people across ages. A second PCR of roughly 6 to 12 cycles used a sample-barcoded 5' primer and a J-beta primer mix. In TCRdb, the 5' RACE reads were re-called with MiXCR into one record per CDR3 protein. The table shows around 1.7 million distinct CDR3 sequences, with about 28% occurring only once. Sequencing input: blood. Source of these receptors: a woman aged 25 to 39 in good health.

The sample holds a few counts of this clonotype. The J gene is TRBJ2-1, the V gene TRBV5-6; D is unclear. The ends were cut back, 3 bases at V and 0 bases at J, with 13 bases in the middle. This CDR3 has 16 residues. From germline, CDR1 is SGHDT and CDR2 YYEEEE. In DNA form, the CDR3 reads TGTGCCAGCAGCTCAATCGGTGGTCGCTCCTACAATGAGCAGTTCTTC. It codes for CASSSIGGRSYNEQFF.

V gene TRBV27 combines with J gene TRBJ2-3; the match to TRBD2 covers 7 bases. The CDR3 totals 15 residues. V was pared by 5 bases and J by 4 bases, with 9 bases of the junction left unmatched. The V gene's germline CDR1 is MNHEY and CDR2 SMNVEV (reference sequence). The CDR3 is CASSLIGGVADTQYF. CDR3 DNA: TGTGCCAGCAGTCTTATTGGGGGGGTGGCAGATACGCAGTATTTT.

The rearrangement joins TRBV9 to TRBJ2-5, with 7 nucleotides matching TRBD2. Germline trimming cut 3 bases from V and 0 bases from J; bases unmatched to any gene: 17. CDR3 length equals 19 residues. In germline, CDR1 is SGDLS, CDR2 YYNGEE. The CDR3 sequence: CASSGGPSERDHYQETQYF. CDR3 in DNA: TGTGCCAGCAGCGGCGGGCCGTCCGAGCGGGACCACTACCAAGAGACCCAGTACTTC.

This clonotype was picked up many times. This chain uses TRBV12-3 or TRBV12-4 with TRBJ2-5; weak D call: TRBD1 (6 bases). V was cut by 3 bases and J by 4 bases, with 9 bases left in between. The CDR3 has 13 residues. CDR3 nucleotide sequence: TGTGCCAGCAGTTTTCAGGGGTCAGAGACCCAGTACTTC. This translates into CASSFQGSETQYF.

The V and J genes are TRBV20-1 and TRBJ2-7; possible D gene TRBD2, 6 bases. The assigned J gene may be wrong: the sequence end matches TRBJ2-5 better. The CDR3 length is 15 residues. CDR1 DFQATT and CDR2 SNEGSKA come from the germline V gene (reference sequence). The CDR3 protein is CSARERGGWKETQYF. Written as DNA, the CDR3 is TGCAGTGCTAGAGAGCGGGGCGGGTGGAAAGAGACCCAGTACTTC.

The chain is built from TRBV4-3 and TRBJ2-1, with D possibly being TRBD2 (6 bases). Germline CDR1 reads LGHNA; CDR2 reads YSLEER. Trimming took off 0 bases at V and 6 bases at J, with 12 bases between the two ends. The CDR3 length is 15 residues. CDR3 amino acids: CASSQDGGGGNEQFF. The CDR3 DNA reads TGCGCCAGCAGCCAAGATGGTGGGGGAGGCAATGAGCAGTTCTTC.

The chain carries TRBV7-2 and TRBJ2-3, with 15 bases identical to TRBD2. J gave up 10 bases and V 3 bases, and 14 bases lay outside the gene matches. The germline gives CDR1 SGHTA, CDR2 FQGNSA. The CDR3 sequence is 18 residues long. The CDR3 protein is CASSFGTSGRRRGDAQYF. In DNA form, the CDR3 reads TGTGCCAGCAGCTTTGGGACTAGCGGGAGGCGCCGAGGGGATGCGCAGTATTTT.

In this sample, this clonotype turned up a few times. Compared with germline, one end of the junction differs, possibly owing to a read error. The chain has TRBV11-2 and TRBJ2-2, with a possible D match to TRBD2 (5 bases). This CDR3 has 13 amino acids. Germline V lookup: CDR1 SGHAT, CDR2 FQNNGV. For the CDR3, the DNA is TGTGCCAGCAGCTTACAATACACCGGGGAGCGGTTTTTT. As protein: CASSLQYTGERFF.

The chain links TRBV12-5 to TRBJ1-1, with 9 nucleotides matching TRBD1. The germline V gene has CDR1 LGHNT and CDR2 FRNRAP. V shed 7 bases, J shed 10 bases, and the junction held 10 bases outside the gene matches. The CDR3 is 13 amino acids. CDR3 nucleotides: TGTGCTAGTGCCCGGGACAGGGTCGGTGCAGCTTTCTTT. Encoded protein: CASARDRVGAAFF.

This clonotype has a handful of counts. The chain recombines TRBV19 with TRBJ2-5; D is possibly TRBD2 (6 bases). Trimming stripped 4 bases from V and 3 bases from J, with 18 bases between. Per germline, CDR1 LNHDA and CDR2 SQIVND (reference sequence). The CDR3 has 16 residues. CDR3 residues: CASSNGFGGREETQYF. CDR3 DNA: TGTGCCAGTAGTAACGGTTTCGGGGGAAGAGAAGAGACCCAGTACTTC.

This clonotype was counted many times. Here the CDR3 reads CASSPWTSSQETQYF. CDR3 coding DNA: TGTGCCAGCAGCCCCTGGACTAGCTCTCAAGAGACCCAGTACTTC. The rearrangement joins TRBV6-5 to TRBJ2-5; 8 positions agree with TRBD2. The germline V gene has CDR1 MNHEY and CDR2 SVGAGI. This CDR3 is built from 15 residues. Unmatched junction bases numbered 8, after V lost 6 bases and J lost 2 bases.

This clonotype was observed a handful of times. The V call is TRBV6-6, the J call TRBJ2-4; D unresolved. From germline, CDR1 is MNHNY and CDR2 SVGAGI (reference sequence). V lost 6 bases, J lost 2 bases, and 17 bases lay in between. The CDR3 contains 16 residues. DNA of the CDR3: TGTGCCAGCAGCCTCCGACGTCTGGATACCAAAAACATTCAGTACTTC. It is translated as CASSLRRLDTKNIQYF.

As for this clonotype: The junction shows a germline mismatch at one end, possibly a read error. The V gene is TRBV9, the J gene TRBJ2-6, with D perhaps TRBD1 (5 bases). This CDR3 comprises 15 residues. Germline CDR1 SGDLS, CDR2 YYNGEE. The DNA for the CDR3 is TGTGCCAGCAGCCCTCAGGGCACTGGGGCCAACGTCCGGACTTTC. Protein: CASSPQGTGANVRTF.

This chain links TRBV12-3 or TRBV12-4 with TRBJ1-5; D not certain. Trimming removed 1 base at V and 4 bases at J, with 11 bases between. The CDR3 extends over 15 amino acids. For the CDR3, the DNA is TGTGCCAGCAGTTTAGTGGGCTTACGGAATCAGCCCCAGCATTTT. Its protein is CASSLVGLRNQPQHF.

This chain uses TRBV7-9 with TRBJ2-4, with D possibly being TRBD2 (5 bases). With the DNA end fitting TRBJ2-7 better, the J assignment may be wrong. This CDR3 region has 18 residues. The V gene's germline CDR1 is SEHNR and CDR2 FQNEAQ (reference sequence). CDR3 protein: CASSRRHIRTGGSYEQYF. In DNA form, the CDR3 reads TGTGCCAGCAGCCGAAGGCACATCCGGACTGGCGGCTCCTACGAGCAGTACTTC.

The rearrangement uses TRBV7-3 and TRBJ2-1; maybe TRBD2 (7 bases). Per germline, CDR1 SGHTA and CDR2 FQGTGA. CDR3 size: 16 residues. With 1 base removed from V and 0 bases from J, the gap between germline ends came to 10 bases. DNA of the CDR3: TGTGCCAGCAGCTTAAGGGCGGGGGCCTCCTACAATGAGCAGTTCTTC. Translation gives CASSLRAGASYNEQFF.

The chain links TRBV7-9 to TRBJ1-1; no firm D call. The ends were cut back, 1 base at V and 3 bases at J, with 12 bases in the middle. The CDR3 contains 15 residues. Germline values: CDR1 SEHNR, CDR2 FQNEAQ (reference sequence). CDR3 nucleotide sequence: TGTGCCAGCAGCTTAGGGGGATCTAAGGACACTGAAGCTTTCTTT. As protein: CASSLGGSKDTEAFF.

The chain is built from TRBV29-1 and TRBJ2-1; TRBD2 matches 7 bases. The CDR3 has 13 amino acids. The V gene's germline CDR1 is SQVTM and CDR2 ANQGSEA. Trimming removed 8 bases from V and 3 bases from J; junction bases left unmatched: 7. The CDR3 coding sequence is TGCAGCAAAGGGGCGGGGGACTACAATGAGCAGTTCTTC. Translating it yields CSKGAGDYNEQFF.

This clonotype has a handful of counts. V gene TRBV5-1 combines with J gene TRBJ2-6; TRBD1 matches at 10 bases. The junction had 7 bases not matched to a gene; V was cut back by 4 bases and J by 0 bases. Germline V CDR1 and CDR2: SGHRS, YFSETQ. The CDR3 sequence is 18 residues long. CDR3 nucleotide sequence: TGCGCCAGCAGCCCGCGGGGACAGGGGACCTCTGGGGCCAACGTCCTGACTTTC. This translates into CASSPRGQGTSGANVLTF.

V and J are TRBV28 and TRBJ1-1; D is possibly TRBD1 (6 bases). From germline, CDR1 is MDHEN and CDR2 SYDVKM. The V and J ends lost 8 bases and 8 bases respectively, with 12 bases between them. The CDR3 length is 11 residues. CDR3 nucleotides: TGTGCCAGCGGGGGGGCTCCAGAAGCTTTCTTT. Its protein product is CASGGAPEAFF.

This sequence joins TRBV25-1 and TRBJ1-2; no definite D call. CDR3 length: 14 residues. The V gene lost 4 bases and the J gene lost 6 bases, with 15 bases spanning the gap. Germline V gives CDR1 MGHDK, CDR2 SYGVNS. CDR3 in amino acids: CASSGPRGLDGYTF. CDR3 nucleotide sequence: TGTGCCAGCAGTGGCCCCCGCGGGTTGGATGGCTACACCTTC.

The chain uses TRBV6-5 and TRBJ2-1, with TRBD2 matching 8 bases. Germline values: CDR1 MNHEY, CDR2 SVGAGI. After removal of 5 bases from V and 7 bases from J, the junction contained 10 bases not matched to a gene. The CDR3 has 15 amino acids. CDR3 region: CASSALAGVRNEQFF. The DNA for the CDR3 is TGTGCCAGCAGTGCTCTAGCGGGTGTGCGGAATGAGCAGTTCTTC.

There are many counts of this clonotype. The gene calls are TRBV9 and TRBJ2-7; tentatively, D is TRBD2 (5 bases). The CDR3 has 15 residues. The germline gives CDR1 SGDLS, CDR2 YYNGEE. V was trimmed by 0 bases and J by 3 bases, leaving 13 bases between them. The CDR3 region is CASSVGPGVFYEQYF. As DNA, the CDR3 is TGTGCCAGCAGCGTAGGACCCGGGGTCTTCTACGAGCAGTACTTC.

In this sample, this clonotype turned up a few times. V is TRBV20-1 and J is TRBJ2-7; no reliable D call. Germline V gene data show CDR1 as DFQATT and CDR2 as SNEGSKA (reference sequence). This CDR3 is 11 amino acids long. Trimming took off 6 bases at V and 7 bases at J, with 13 bases between the two ends. CDR3 sequence: CSASLRGEQYF. For the CDR3, the DNA is TGCAGTGCCTCGCTACGAGGAGAGCAGTACTTC.

The sample holds many counts of this clonotype. CDR3 loop: CASSLSKRGRTSYEQYF. The CDR3 DNA sequence: TGTGCCAGCAGCCTTAGTAAGAGGGGGAGGACCTCCTACGAGCAGTACTTC. V usage is TRBV3-1 and J usage is TRBJ2-7; tentatively, D is TRBD1 or TRBD2 (6 bases each). Trimming took off 4 bases at V and 0 bases at J, with 19 bases between the two ends. CDR3 length: 17 amino acids. Germline values: CDR1 LGHDT, CDR2 YNNKEL (reference sequence).

The CDR3 DNA sequence: TGTGCCAGCAGCCATCCGAACAGGGGGACCTACGAGCAGTACTTC. Encoded protein: CASSHPNRGTYEQYF. This chain uses TRBV7-6 with TRBJ2-7; TRBD1 agrees at 8 bases. The CDR3 sequence is 15 residues long. CDR1 is SGHVS and CDR2 is FNYEAQ in the germline V gene. V shed 5 bases and J 2 bases; nucleotides not matched to a gene: 8.

At least ten counts were recorded for this clonotype. The CDR3, as DNA: TGTGCCACCGGACTAGCCGACCCCCGCGATGAGCAGTTCTTC. Translating gives CATGLADPRDEQFF. The rearrangement links TRBV10-3 to TRBJ2-1, with 8 bases fitting TRBD2. The junction had 13 bases not matched to a gene; V was cut back by 10 bases and J by 8 bases. In germline, CDR1 is ENHRY, CDR2 SYGVKD. This CDR3 is built from 14 residues.

The J gene is TRBJ2-3, the V gene TRBV9, with D possibly being TRBD2 (5 bases). Trimming shortened V by 0 bases and J by 0 bases, and 11 bases separated the two germline ends. Germline CDR1 is SGDLS and CDR2 is YYNGEE. CDR3 size: 16 residues. Here the CDR3 DNA reads TGTGCCAGCAGCGTAGGACGTACGGGGAGCACAGATACGCAGTATTTT. Protein product: CASSVGRTGSTDTQYF.

This chain's CDR3 is CASSQDKGAIYEQFF. The CDR3 region has the DNA TGCGCCAGCAGCCAAGATAAAGGGGCCATCTACGAGCAGTTCTTC. The chain joins TRBV4-3 to TRBJ2-1, with D possibly TRBD1 on 5 matching bases. Trimming pared 0 bases from V and 10 bases from J, leaving 16 bases between. Germline V gives CDR1 LGHNA, CDR2 YSLEER. This CDR3 is built from 15 residues.

The table lists this clonotype with a few counts. This chain links TRBV20-1 with TRBJ1-2; D gene uncertain. Germline assignment: CDR1 DFQATT and CDR2 SNEGSKA (reference sequence). Deletions cut 6 bases from V and 3 bases from J, with 11 bases between. This CDR3 has 12 residues. The CDR3 DNA follows: TGCAGTGCCCGACCAGTTCACTATGGCTACACCTTC. This encodes CSARPVHYGYTF.